The clone carrying this T cell receptor beta chain was picked up a small number of times. This sample is drawn from a study of human T cells and chemical hapten exposure. The library tagged individual cDNA molecules with unique molecular identifiers. TCRdb recomputed calls from the RACE reads with MiXCR, one row per CDR3 protein. The sample has some 65,000 distinct CDR3 sequences, under 7.5% seen once. The CDR3 length is 9 residues. V lost 3 bases and J 11 bases, leaving 7 bases between the germline ends. Per germline, CDR1 SQVTM and CDR2 ANQGSEA. Time point denoted: healthy volunteer bleed at 6 weeks. From whole blood left unfractionated, total RNA was extracted.

The receptor was isolated from a female donor in good health. Some clones in this sample may be carry-over from other donors' samples. Sequencing was performed on whole blood. The chain employs TRBV29-1 and TRBJ1-2; the D gene is possibly TRBD1 (5 bases). This CDR3 reads CSVDEGYTF. As DNA, the CDR3 is TGCAGCGTTGACGAGGGGTACACCTTC. The full variable domain, completed using reference TRBV29-1 and TRBJ1-2, is SAVISQKPSRDICQRGTSLTIQCQVDSQVTMMFWYRQQPGQSLTLIATANQGSEATYESGFVIDKFPISRPNLTFSTLTVSNMSPEDSSIYLCSVDEGYTFGSGTRLTVV.